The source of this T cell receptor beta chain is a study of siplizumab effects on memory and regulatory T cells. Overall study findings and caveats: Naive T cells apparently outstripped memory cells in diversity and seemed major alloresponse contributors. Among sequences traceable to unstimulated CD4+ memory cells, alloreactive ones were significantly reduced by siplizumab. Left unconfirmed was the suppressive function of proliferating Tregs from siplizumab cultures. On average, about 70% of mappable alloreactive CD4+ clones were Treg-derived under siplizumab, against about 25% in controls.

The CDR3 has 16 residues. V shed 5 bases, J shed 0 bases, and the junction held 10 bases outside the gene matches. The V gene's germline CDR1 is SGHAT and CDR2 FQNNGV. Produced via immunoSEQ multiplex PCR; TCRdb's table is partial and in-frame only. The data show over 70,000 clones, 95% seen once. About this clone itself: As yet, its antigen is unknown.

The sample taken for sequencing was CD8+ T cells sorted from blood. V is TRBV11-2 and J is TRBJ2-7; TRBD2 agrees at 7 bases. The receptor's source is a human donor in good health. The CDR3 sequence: CASSLGASGSSYEQYF. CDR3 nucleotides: TGTGCCAGCAGCCTCGGGGCTAGCGGATCCTCCTACGAGCAGTACTTC.